This T cell receptor (beta chain) was recovered during a study of blood T cell repertoires in COVID-19. Germline-derived CDR1 and CDR2 are SGHRS and YFSETQ. The CDR3 runs 14 residues. V lost 4 bases and J 2 bases, leaving 11 bases between the germline ends. Sequencing was performed with immunoSEQ multiplex PCR; in TCRdb, only in-frame clones are kept and a portion is missing. The sample includes more than 200,000 clones, around 80% of them seen just once. This chain uses TRBV5-1 with TRBJ2-3; a possible D gene is TRBD1 (6 bases). This receptor was identified in a woman in her thirties or forties who had recovered from COVID-19. Sample: peripheral blood. The chain's CDR3 is CASSAGVPTDTQYF. The CDR3 bases are TGCGCCAGCAGCGCAGGGGTTCCCACAGATACGCAGTATTTT.